These T cell receptor beta chains were read from a single sample in a study of blood T cell repertoires in COVID-19. The protocol was immunoSEQ multiplex PCR, while the TCRdb copy is restricted to in-frame clones and leaves out a portion. The top ten hold approximately 9.6% of the sample, which has about 250,000 clones, around 85% seen once. Sequencing input: PBMCs or T cells enriched from blood (not recorded which). The origin of the receptors is a woman between 45 and 65 years old with acute COVID-19. Both conserved end residues are part of each CDR3. The order of the fields is J gene, CDR3 length, D gene, clone size, V gene, CDR3 protein, CDR3 DNA. D genes are given only for firm matches. Expanded clones are given a class, and other clones once, few, many or no size at all.

TRBJ1-4 | 21 | - | - | TRBV27 | CASSLSYRAHSQHQTNEKLFF | TGTGCCAGCAGTTTATCGTACAGGGCGCATAGTCAGCACCAAACTAATGAAAAACTGTTTTTT
TRBJ1-5 | 13 | TRBD1 | - | TRBV7-2 | CASSRQGTQPQHF | TGTGCCAGCAGCAGACAGGGGACCCAGCCCCAGCATTTT
TRBJ2-3 | 14 | TRBD1 | - | TRBV6-5 | CASTKDRGVDTQYF | TGTGCCAGCACTAAAGACAGGGGAGTAGATACGCAGTATTTT
TRBJ2-7 | 14 | - | - | TRBV11-2 | CASSSRPDLGEQYF | TGTGCCAGCAGCTCCCGTCCGGATCTAGGTGAGCAGTACTTC
TRBJ1-5 | 14 | TRBD1 | - | TRBV7-2 | CASSLDRGNQPQHF | TGTGCCAGCAGCCTGGACAGGGGCAATCAGCCCCAGCATTTT
TRBJ1-4 | 12 | - | - | TRBV2 | CASRDWSEKLFF | TGTGCCAGCAGGGACTGGAGTGAAAAACTGTTTTTT
TRBJ2-2 | 17 | TRBD2 | - | TRBV5-1 | CASSSTTSGGAAGELFF | TGCGCCAGCAGCTCCACCACTAGCGGGGGGGCGGCCGGGGAGCTGTTTTTT
TRBJ2-5 | 14 | TRBD1 | - | TRBV5-1 | CASSLRTGEETQYF | TGCGCCAGCAGCCTAAGGACAGGCGAAGAGACCCAGTACTTC
TRBJ1-1 | 15 | TRBD1 | - | TRBV18 | CASSPPNRGYTEAFF | TGTGCCAGCTCACCACCGAACAGGGGATACACTGAAGCTTTCTTT
TRBJ1-3 | 15 | - | - | TRBV7-9 | CASSNGQNSGNTIYF | TGTGCCAGCAGCAACGGACAGAACTCTGGAAACACCATATATTTT
TRBJ1-5 | 13 | - | - | TRBV12-3/TRBV12-4 | CASSFARGQPQHF | TGTGCCAGCAGTTTCGCTAGAGGACAGCCCCAGCATTTT
TRBJ1-2 | 14 | TRBD1 | - | TRBV6-5 | CASSPIDRAYGYTF | TGTGCCAGCAGCCCCATCGACAGGGCCTATGGCTACACCTTC
TRBJ2-7 | 15 | TRBD2 | - | TRBV7-2 | CASSSGSGGAGEQYF | TGTGCCAGCAGCTCAGGTAGCGGGGGGGCGGGCGAGCAGTACTTC
TRBJ2-7 | 13 | - | - | TRBV27 | CASSFGQRNEQYF | TGTGCCAGCAGTTTTGGACAGCGGAACGAGCAGTACTTC
TRBJ2-1 | 18 | - | once | TRBV9 | CASSSRRGSGFSYNEQFF | TGTGCCAGCAGCTCTAGAAGGGGCAGTGGGTTCTCCTACAATGAGCAGTTCTTC
TRBJ1-5 | 16 | - | once | TRBV21-1 | CASSKTYGGGNQPQHF | TGTGCCAGCAGCAAAACTTATGGGGGGGGCAATCAGCCCCAGCATTTT
TRBJ1-2 | 16 | - | many | TRBV7-2 | CASSSHQTGPRYGYTF | TGTGCCAGCAGCTCACACCAGACAGGTCCGAGGTACGGCTACACCTTC
TRBJ2-2 | 16 | - | - | TRBV9 | CASSVAPGQNTGELFF | TGTGCCAGCAGCGTAGCACCTGGACAGAACACCGGGGAGCTGTTTTTT
TRBJ1-4 | 15 | TRBD1 | - | TRBV5-1 | CASSLDRGFGEKLFF | TGCGCCAGCAGCTTAGACAGGGGCTTTGGAGAAAAACTGTTTTTT
TRBJ2-2 | 17 | TRBD1 | - | TRBV7-6 | CASSLTGGNSNTGELFF | TGTGCCAGCAGCTTAACAGGGGGAAATTCGAACACCGGGGAGCTGTTTTTT
TRBJ1-1 | 14 | - | - | TRBV7-2 | CASSLRGGGTEAFF | TGTGCCAGCAGCTTAAGGGGGGGAGGAACTGAAGCTTTCTTT
TRBJ1-1 | 11 | - | - | TRBV30 | CAYRVLTEAFF | TGTGCCTACAGGGTCCTCACTGAAGCTTTCTTT
TRBJ1-1 | 14 | TRBD1 | - | TRBV7-2 | CASSIGQGDSEAFF | TGTGCCAGCAGCATCGGACAGGGGGACTCTGAAGCTTTCTTT
TRBJ1-4 | 15 | - | - | TRBV5-1 | CASSFQGLGSEKLFF | TGCGCCAGCAGCTTTCAGGGGTTGGGGAGTGAAAAACTGTTTTTT
TRBJ1-5 | 15 | TRBD1 | - | TRBV7-2 | CASSLRGGDNQPQHF | TGTGCCAGCAGCTTAAGAGGGGGCGACAATCAGCCCCAGCATTTT
TRBJ1-1 | 12 | TRBD1 | few | TRBV27 | CASRRTGAEAFF | TGTGCCAGCAGGCGGACAGGGGCTGAAGCTTTCTTT
TRBJ1-3 | 15 | TRBD1 | - | TRBV5-5 | CASSLVGQGGNTIYF | TGTGCCAGCAGCTTGGTCGGACAGGGGGGAAACACCATATATTTT
TRBJ1-3 | 14 | - | - | TRBV10-3 | CAIERERAGNTIYF | TGTGCCATCGAGAGGGAAAGGGCGGGAAACACCATATATTTT
TRBJ1-4 | 14 | TRBD1 | - | TRBV7-8 | CASSSWDSQEKLFF | TGTGCCAGCAGCTCCTGGGACAGTCAAGAAAAACTGTTTTTT
TRBJ2-1 | 14 | - | few | TRBV11-2 | CASSLEGRYNEQFF | TGTGCCAGCAGCTTAGAGGGGCGGTACAATGAGCAGTTCTTC
TRBJ2-1 | 18 | TRBD2 | - | TRBV11-3 | CASSAGTNNGGPNNEQFF | TGTGCCAGCAGCGCCGGGACTAATAATGGGGGACCCAACAATGAGCAGTTCTTC
TRBJ1-2 | 14 | - | - | TRBV7-6 | CASSLAGGWYGYTF | TGTGCCAGCAGCCTGGCGGGGGGCTGGTATGGCTACACCTTC
TRBJ1-1 | 14 | - | - | TRBV6-5 | CASSYSRGYTEAFF | TGTGCCAGCAGTTACTCGAGAGGATACACTGAAGCTTTCTTT
TRBJ2-5 | 15 | TRBD2 | - | TRBV30 | CAWSVDGGALETQYF | TGTGCCTGGAGTGTAGACGGGGGGGCCTTAGAGACCCAGTACTTC
TRBJ1-1 | 13 | - | once | TRBV12-3/TRBV12-4 | CASSLMSGTEAFF | TGTGCCAGCAGTTTAATGTCGGGCACTGAAGCTTTCTTT
TRBJ2-1 | 16 | TRBD2 | - | TRBV11-2 | CASSPLGTTSYNEQFF | TGTGCCAGCAGCCCACTCGGGACTACCTCCTACAATGAGCAGTTCTTC
TRBJ2-7 | 14 | TRBD1 | - | TRBV5-1 | CASSIGQGNYEQYF | TGCGCCAGCAGCATCGGACAGGGGAACTACGAGCAGTACTTC